The 18 T cell receptor beta chains given below trace back to one sample, sequenced in a study of early T cells in non-severe SARS-CoV-2 infection. From the 5' RACE reads, TCRdb called clonotypes with MiXCR, one entry per CDR3 protein. The table includes approximately 69,000 distinct CDR3 sequences, 12% detected once. The sequenced material came from whole blood. The receptor source for this set is an adult who was a healthcare worker with PCR-confirmed SARS-CoV-2 infection or an uninfected control (not recorded which).

This clonotype was detected many times. The rearrangement joins TRBV11-2 to TRBJ1-1; a possible D gene is TRBD1 (6 bases). This CDR3 has 14 amino acids. Germline assignment: CDR1 SGHAT and CDR2 FQNNGV. V dropped 4 bases and J dropped 5 bases, with 14 bases sitting between them. The CDR3: CASSSQQGRTEAFF. For the CDR3, the DNA is TGTGCCAGCAGCTCCCAACAGGGTAGGACTGAAGCTTTCTTT.

This clonotype came up a few times. The chain joins TRBV20-1 to TRBJ2-1, with 9 positions matching TRBD2. The CDR3 has 17 residues. The V gene end was trimmed by 2 bases and the J gene end by 8 bases; junction bases not matched to a gene: 16. The germline CDR1 and CDR2 sequences are DFQATT and SNEGSKA (reference sequence). CDR3 residues: CSARTSLGGRAGDEQFF. CDR3 bases: TGCAGTGCTAGAACTAGCCTGGGCGGGAGGGCCGGCGATGAGCAGTTCTTC.

The V and J genes are TRBV7-9 and TRBJ2-6, with 7 bases aligning to TRBD2. V shed 1 base and J 3 bases; nucleotides not matched to a gene: 3. The CDR3 loop spans 16 amino acids. Germline loops: CDR1 SEHNR, CDR2 FQNEAQ (reference sequence). CDR3 nucleotide sequence: TGTGCCAGCAGCTTAGAGAGCGGGATTGGGGCCAACGTCCTGACTTTC. It encodes CASSLESGIGANVLTF.

This clonotype turned up a few times. The rearrangement links TRBV7-2 to TRBJ2-5; 12 nucleotides line up with TRBD2. The CDR3 has 18 amino acids. V trimming: 5 bases; J trimming: 4 bases; junction bases outside the gene matches: 14. Per the germline V gene, CDR1 is SGHTA and CDR2 is FQGNSA. The CDR3 protein is CASSTGLAGLTGIETQYF. In DNA form, the CDR3 reads TGTGCCAGCAGCACGGGACTAGCGGGCTTGACTGGTATAGAGACCCAGTACTTC.

This clonotype was seen a few times. The chain has TRBV29-1 and TRBJ2-7, with a possible D match to TRBD1 (5 bases). The germline V gene has CDR1 SQVTM and CDR2 ANQGSEA. CDR3 length: 10 residues. V was trimmed by 5 bases and J by 7 bases, leaving 9 bases between them. The CDR3 protein is CSVQRGEQYF. CDR3 sequence (DNA): TGCAGCGTTCAAAGGGGAGAGCAGTACTTC.

This clonotype has at least ten counts. V is TRBV5-1 and J is TRBJ2-5; D may be TRBD2 (6 bases). The CDR3 runs 17 residues. CDR1 is SGHRS, CDR2 YFSETQ, per germline. Trimming stripped 0 bases from V and 1 base from J, with 16 bases between. The CDR3 loop reads CASSLAPLGSGQETQYF. The CDR3 region has the DNA TGCGCCAGCAGCTTGGCTCCCCTGGGTAGCGGCCAAGAGACCCAGTACTTC.

V is TRBV3-1 and J is TRBJ2-5; 16 bases match TRBD2. CDR1 and CDR2 (germline): LGHDT, YNNKEL (reference sequence). This CDR3 spans 18 amino acids. The ends lost 3 bases at V and 2 bases at J; junction bases unmatched: 6. This CDR3 reads CASSQKGLAGGRQETQYF. The CDR3 coding sequence is TGTGCCAGCAGCCAGAAGGGACTAGCGGGAGGGCGGCAAGAGACCCAGTACTTC.

This clonotype was recorded a few times. The V and J genes are TRBV12-3 or TRBV12-4 and TRBJ1-4; perhaps TRBD1 as D (6 bases). The germline V and J ends were trimmed by 1 base and 8 bases, with 14 bases remaining between them. The CDR3 length is 15 residues. CDR3 loop: CASSLGAGVGEKLFF. Here the CDR3 DNA reads TGTGCCAGCAGTTTAGGCGCAGGGGTCGGAGAAAAACTGTTTTTT.

The sample holds many counts of this clonotype. V and J are TRBV11-2 and TRBJ2-7; D not certain. Germline V lookup: CDR1 SGHAT, CDR2 FQNNGV. The CDR3 contains 13 residues. The V gene lost 6 bases and the J gene lost 1 base, with 10 bases spanning the gap. In DNA, the CDR3 is TGTGCCAGCAGACCAAGTGGGTCCTACGAGCAGTACTTC. Translation gives CASRPSGSYEQYF. Based on the CDR3 plus reference TRBV11-2 and TRBJ2-7, the full variable domain is EAGVAQSPRYKIIEKRQSVAFWCNPISGHATLYWYQQILGQGPKLLIQFQNNGVVDDSQLPKDRFSAERLKGVDSTLKIQPAKLEDSAVYLCASRPSGSYEQYFGPGTRLTVT.

The chain carries TRBV7-9 and TRBJ2-3, with D possibly being TRBD2 (6 bases). Trimming cost V 7 bases and J 1 base, with 15 bases left between them. The CDR3 spans 15 residues. Looked up from germline, CDR1 is SEHNR and CDR2 is FQNEAQ (reference sequence). The DNA for the CDR3 is TGTGCCAGCACCTACCCGGGACTCGGCACAGATACGCAGTATTTT. Translated, it gives CASTYPGLGTDTQYF.

The rearrangement links TRBV28 to TRBJ2-7; D may match TRBD1 or TRBD2 (5 bases each). CDR1 and CDR2 (germline): MDHEN, SYDVKM. Trimming stripped 10 bases from V and 4 bases from J, with 20 bases between. The CDR3 has 14 amino acids. The CDR3 sequence: CATQHRGPLYEQYF. CDR3 nucleotide sequence: TGTGCCACCCAACACCGGGGCCCTTTATACGAGCAGTACTTC.

The chain links TRBV29-1 to TRBJ2-3, with 14 bases fitting TRBD2. This CDR3 contains 16 residues. CDR1 and CDR2 (germline): SQVTM, ANQGSEA. The trim removed 6 bases at V and 0 bases at J, leaving 5 bases unmatched. DNA for the CDR3: TGCAGCGTCGCAGGGACTAGCGGGGGAAGCACAGATACGCAGTATTTT. It yields the protein CSVAGTSGGSTDTQYF.

This clonotype was counted only a few times. The rearrangement links TRBV7-2 to TRBJ2-3; tentatively, D is TRBD2 (6 bases). This CDR3 region has 15 residues. CDR1 SGHTA and CDR2 FQGNSA come from the germline V gene. The ends were cut back, 1 base at V and 3 bases at J, with 11 bases in the middle. Here the CDR3 reads CASSLGGRLTDTQYF. CDR3 in DNA: TGTGCCAGCAGCTTAGGTGGGAGGTTGACAGATACGCAGTATTTT.

The chain couples TRBV20-1 to TRBJ2-5, with a possible D match to TRBD2 (5 bases). The CDR3 sequence is 12 residues long. The germline CDR1 and CDR2 sequences are DFQATT and SNEGSKA (reference sequence). Trimming cost V 7 bases and J 7 bases, with 16 bases left between them. The CDR3 protein is CSGWGDLGTQYF. In DNA form, the CDR3 reads TGCAGTGGGTGGGGAGACTTAGGGACCCAGTACTTC.

V is TRBV28 and J is TRBJ2-1, with TRBD1 identical over 8 bases. V shed 4 bases, J shed 3 bases, and the junction held 8 bases outside the gene matches. This CDR3 is built from 16 residues. Germline values: CDR1 MDHEN, CDR2 SYDVKM. Written as DNA, the CDR3 is TGTGCCAGCAGTTCAGGGGGCGGCGAGGGCTACAATGAGCAGTTCTTC. Amino acid sequence: CASSSGGGEGYNEQFF.

This clonotype was picked up many times. V is TRBV6-5 and J is TRBJ2-3; 9 positions agree with TRBD2. The CDR3 length is 15 residues. The germline V gene has CDR1 MNHEY and CDR2 SVGAGI. J lost 1 base, V lost 2 bases, and 1 base had no gene match. This CDR3 reads CASSYGTSRTDTQYF. The CDR3 bases are TGTGCCAGCAGTTACGGGACTAGCCGCACAGATACGCAGTATTTT.

The chain couples TRBV3-1 to TRBJ2-3; 12 positions agree with TRBD2. The CDR3 is 16 residues long. Germline V gene data show CDR1 as LGHDT and CDR2 as YNNKEL (reference sequence). Trimming cost V 4 bases and J 7 bases; bases outside gene matches: 9. The CDR3 here is CASSPLTSGSRNTQYF. DNA of the CDR3: TGTGCCAGCAGCCCTCTGACTAGCGGGAGTCGGAATACGCAGTATTTT.

This clonotype was picked up many times. This chain connects TRBV20-1 to TRBJ2-7; D not certain. Germline loops: CDR1 DFQATT, CDR2 SNEGSKA (reference sequence). The V end was cut by 4 bases, the J end by 5 bases, with 6 bases between. This CDR3 contains 10 residues. The CDR3 DNA reads as TGCAGTGCTACCGGCAACGAGCAGTACTTC. This translates into CSATGNEQYF.